These T cell receptor beta chains were read from a single sample in a study of CD8+ T cells in alopecia areata. The method was immunoSEQ multiplex PCR; TCRdb's version includes in-frame clones alone and lacks a portion of them. Of some 170,000 clones listed, 58% were seen once; the top ten hold approximately 16%. Here the sequenced sample was CD4+ T cells sorted from blood, taken at approximately week 61, from a patient treated with tofacitinib. Receptors were obtained from a human donor with alopecia areata. Both conserved end residues are part of each CDR3. Fields, in order: V gene, clone size, D gene, J gene, CDR3 protein, CDR3 DNA. A D gene is named only where the DNA matches it firmly. Size tells how often a clone was seen (once, few, many) or the class of an expanded clone, and some rows leave it out.

>TRBV29-1|.|.|TRBJ1-2
CSVQTGPSYGYTF
TGCAGCGTGCAAACAGGGCCGAGCTATGGCTACACCTTC
>TRBV15|.|.|TRBJ2-3
CATSRDLGGTPSTDTQYF
TGTGCCACCAGCAGAGATTTGGGTGGGACACCTAGCACAGATACGCAGTATTTT
>TRBV27|.|.|TRBJ1-6
CASTRQGGSPLHF
TGTGCCAGCACACGTCAGGGAGGTTCACCCCTCCACTTT
>TRBV6-6|.|TRBD2|TRBJ2-3
CASSLGPSGYTDTQYF
TGTGCCAGCAGCCTCGGCCCTAGCGGCTACACAGATACGCAGTATTTT
>TRBV12-2|.|.|TRBJ1-5
CASRQDRDRSIQPQHF
TGTGCAAGTCGCCAAGACCGGGACAGGTCCATTCAGCCCCAGCATTTT
>TRBV14|.|TRBD1|TRBJ1-2
CASSQDRGGGYTF
TGTGCCAGCAGTCAGGACAGGGGAGGTGGCTACACCTTC
>TRBV30|.|.|TRBJ1-5
CAWSKLINQPQHF
TGTGCCTGGAGTAAGCTTATCAATCAGCCCCAGCATTTT
>TRBV10-3|.|.|TRBJ2-3
CAISQDSTDTQYF
TGTGCCATCAGTCAAGACAGCACAGATACGCAGTATTTT
>TRBV15|once|TRBD2|TRBJ2-7
CATSRAAGGFYEQYF
TGTGCCACCAGCAGAGCTGCGGGGGGGTTCTACGAGCAGTACTTC
>TRBV14|few|.|TRBJ2-2
CASSARQDTGELFF
TGTGCCAGCAGCGCTCGACAGGACACCGGGGAGCTGTTTTTT
>TRBV7-2|once|.|TRBJ1-1
CASSKQGDATEAFF
TGTGCCAGCAGCAAACAGGGAGATGCCACTGAAGCTTTCTTT
>TRBV9|.|TRBD1|TRBJ2-7
CASSVGGTGVEQYF
TGTGCCAGCAGCGTAGGAGGGACAGGGGTCGAGCAGTACTTC
>TRBV30|.|.|TRBJ1-4
CAWSVVGSWEKLFF
TGTGCCTGGAGTGTGGTTGGGTCATGGGAAAAACTGTTTTTT
>TRBV25-1|.|TRBD2|TRBJ2-7
CASSPSGGRYEQYF
TGTGCCAGCAGTCCTAGCGGGGGGAGATACGAGCAGTACTTC
>TRBV30|few|TRBD1|TRBJ2-4
CAWSVRTGRYIQYF
TGTGCCTGGAGTGTTAGGACAGGGAGATACATTCAGTACTTC
>TRBV6-6|.|.|TRBJ2-3
CASSSTIQGRSDTQYF
TGTGCCAGCAGTTCCACGATACAGGGTCGTTCAGATACGCAGTATTTT
>TRBV30|.|TRBD1|TRBJ2-7
CAANSWTGRNEQYF
TGTGCTGCAAACAGTTGGACAGGGCGGAACGAGCAGTACTTC
>TRBV7-9|.|TRBD1|TRBJ1-2
CASSFADRGVSGYTF
TGTGCCAGCAGCTTTGCTGACAGGGGAGTCTCTGGCTACACCTTC
>TRBV7-9|.|.|TRBJ1-2
CASSLAANYGYTF
TGTGCCAGCAGCTTAGCAGCTAACTATGGCTACACCTTC
>TRBV2|.|.|TRBJ1-2
CASSLDMNYGYTF
TGTGCCAGCAGTTTAGACATGAACTATGGCTACACCTTC
>TRBV25-1|.|.|TRBJ2-5
CASSEGVWRQETQYF
TGTGCCAGCAGTGAAGGGGTGTGGAGACAAGAGACCCAGTACTTC
>TRBV7-9|.|.|TRBJ1-5
CASSSTLNQPQHF
TGTGCCAGCAGTTCGACACTCAATCAGCCCCAGCATTTT
>TRBV27|.|TRBD2|TRBJ2-3
CASSPGGRYTQYF
TGTGCCAGCAGCCCGGGGGGGCGGTATACGCAGTATTTT
>TRBV15|.|TRBD1|TRBJ2-3
CATSSTGGYADTQYF
TGTGCCACCAGCTCCACAGGGGGCTACGCAGATACGCAGTATTTT
>TRBV14|few|TRBD1|TRBJ1-1
CASSQLTGAGAFF
TGTGCCAGCAGCCAACTGACAGGGGCGGGAGCTTTCTTT
>TRBV19|few|.|TRBJ2-6
CASSESGANVLTF
TGTGCCAGTAGTGAGTCTGGGGCCAACGTCCTGACTTTC
>TRBV5-1|few|TRBD1|TRBJ1-2
CASSIGTAYGYTF
TGCGCCAGCAGCATCGGGACAGCCTATGGCTACACCTTC
>TRBV30|.|.|TRBJ1-3
CAWSEQPGNTIYF
TGTGCCTGGAGTGAACAGCCTGGAAACACCATATATTTT
>TRBV25-1|.|.|TRBJ2-3
CASSEVGGRSFGDTQYF
TGTGCCAGCAGTGAAGTCGGGGGCAGATCTTTTGGAGATACGCAGTATTTT
>TRBV7-9|once|.|TRBJ2-2
CASSLALDRNTGELFF
TGTGCCAGCAGCTTAGCGCTTGACAGGAACACCGGGGAGCTGTTTTTT
>TRBV5-1|.|.|TRBJ2-3
CASSLSTYYTDTQYF
TGCGCCAGCAGCTTATCGACATATTACACAGATACGCAGTATTTT
>TRBV11-2|.|.|TRBJ2-5
CASSLSLSEAQYF
TGTGCCAGCAGCTTAAGCCTTAGCGAGGCCCAGTACTTC
>TRBV2|.|TRBD1|TRBJ2-3
CASSPGQGSDTQYF
TGTGCCAGCAGTCCTGGACAGGGTTCAGATACGCAGTATTTT
>TRBV6-5|once|TRBD1|TRBJ1-2
CASSYRTGYGYTF
TGTGCCAGCAGTTACAGGACAGGTTATGGCTACACCTTC
>TRBV5-6|once|TRBD1|TRBJ1-2
CASSPGTENYGYTF
TGTGCCAGCAGTCCCGGGACAGAGAACTATGGCTACACCTTC
>TRBV5-1|.|.|TRBJ1-1
CASQDSMNTEAFF
TGCGCCAGCCAGGACAGTATGAACACTGAAGCTTTCTTT
>TRBV4-1|.|.|TRBJ1-4
CASSLKTQNEKLFF
TGCGCCAGCAGCCTAAAGACTCAGAATGAAAAACTGTTTTTT
>TRBV4-2|.|.|TRBJ2-5
CASSQAGKKETQYF
TGTGCCAGCAGCCAAGCGGGCAAAAAAGAGACCCAGTACTTC
>TRBV14|.|TRBD2|TRBJ2-1
CASSQDWSSGGLGNEQFF
TGTGCCAGCAGCCAAGATTGGAGTAGCGGGGGGCTGGGCAATGAGCAGTTCTTC
>TRBV27|.|TRBD1|TRBJ2-7
CASRGQGAYEQYF
TGTGCCAGCAGGGGACAGGGGGCCTACGAGCAGTACTTC